These T cell receptor beta chains were read from a single sample in a study of blood T cell repertoires in COVID-19. TCRdb's copy holds only in-frame clones and misses some; the assay was immunoSEQ multiplex PCR. The repertoire holds tens of thousands of clones, with around 74% as singletons. The sample consisted of peripheral blood. Receptors originate from a man aged 50 to 59 with COVID-19, enrolled during active disease. Each CDR3 is given with its conserved first and last residue. The D gene is left open where the match is weak. The size of a clone is reported for some rows only, either as once, few or many, or as a class for expanded clones.

cdr3_nt cdr3_aa v_call clone_size d_call j_call
TGTGCCAGCAGTGATAATTCGAACCGGGGCTACACCTTC CASSDNSNRGYTF TRBV2 NA NA TRBJ1-2
TGTGCCAGTAGCGGGACAGGGGGCCAAGAGACCCAGTACTTC CASSGTGGQETQYF TRBV19 few TRBD1 TRBJ2-5
TGTGCCAGCAGCGGACAGACCCCCTCGGGCTACACCTTC CASSGQTPSGYTF TRBV2 few NA TRBJ1-2
TGTGCCAGCTCACCACTCCGGGACAGCATCACTGAAGCTTTCTTT CASSPLRDSITEAFF TRBV18 NA TRBD1 TRBJ1-1
TGTGCCAGCAGCAAACACCAGAATGAAAAACTGTTTTTT CASSKHQNEKLFF TRBV28 NA NA TRBJ1-4
TGTGCCAGCAGCCACCCAAAGACTAGCGGGGAGACAGATACGCAGTATTTT CASSHPKTSGETDTQYF TRBV9 NA TRBD2 TRBJ2-3
TGTGCCAGCAGCCAATCGACAGGGAACAATCAGCCCCAGCATTTT CASSQSTGNNQPQHF TRBV2 few TRBD1 TRBJ1-5
TGTGCCAGCAGTTCCCGGGAATATAATTCACCCCTCCACTTT CASSSREYNSPLHF TRBV6-5 NA NA TRBJ1-6
TGTGCCAGCAGCGTACAGGGAGAGCGGTCTGAAGCTTTCTTT CASSVQGERSEAFF TRBV7-2 few NA TRBJ1-1
TGTGCCAGCAGCAAAGCGCCACTAGCGGGCCAAGAGACCCAGTACTTC CASSKAPLAGQETQYF TRBV21-1 NA NA TRBJ2-5
TGTGCCAGCTCACCACTAGTTCGGGACGAGCAGTACTTC CASSPLVRDEQYF TRBV18 NA NA TRBJ2-7
TGTGCCAGTAGGGAGACAGGGCCGGGGGTGGAGACCCAGTACTTC CASRETGPGVETQYF TRBV19 NA NA TRBJ2-5
TGTGCCAGCAGCCGACTAGCTCTCGAGCAGTACTTC CASSRLALEQYF TRBV28 NA TRBD2 TRBJ2-7
TGCGCCAGCAGTCAAGACATCTGGCCTTACGAGCAGTACTTC CASSQDIWPYEQYF TRBV23-1 once NA TRBJ2-7
TGCAGCGTTGGAGGACTAGCGGGGTACACAGATACGCAGTATTTT CSVGGLAGYTDTQYF TRBV29-1 NA TRBD2 TRBJ2-3
TGTGCCAGCAGTTACTCAGGGGATCGCAACACCATATATTTT CASSYSGDRNTIYF TRBV6-5 NA NA TRBJ1-3
TGTGCCAGCAGTGAATCGGGGTCAACCAAAAACATTCAGTACTTC CASSESGSTKNIQYF TRBV25-1 NA NA TRBJ2-4
TGCGCCGGTAGACTTGGGGCTCTGAGCACAGATACGCAGTATTTT CAGRLGALSTDTQYF TRBV5-1 NA NA TRBJ2-3
TGCGCCAGCAGCCACTCTAGCGGGGCCTACAATGAGCAGTTCTTC CASSHSSGAYNEQFF TRBV5-1 NA TRBD2 TRBJ2-1
TGTGCCAGCAGACCCTCCCGGGACAGCTACGAGCAGTACTTC CASRPSRDSYEQYF TRBV6-5 NA TRBD1 TRBJ2-7
TGTGCCAGCAGTGGGGTGGGAGGGCCAGAGGAGACCCAGTACTTC CASSGVGGPEETQYF TRBV2 NA TRBD2 TRBJ2-5
TGTGCCAGCAGTTACGATCAGGGGGGAGGAAACACCATATATTTT CASSYDQGGGNTIYF TRBV6-5 NA TRBD1 TRBJ1-3